Listed below are T cell receptor beta chains from one sample, sequenced in a study of sequential checkpoint blockade in melanoma. Measured with immunoSEQ multiplex PCR; TCRdb has only the in-frame clones, and not every one. The repertoire includes fewer than 35,000 clones, approximately 86% of them detected once, and approximately 23% sits in the top ten. Sequenced here: CD8+ T cells sorted from blood (inferred from file names), sampled from a patient given nivolumab and ipilimumab in sequence. These receptors originate from a human donor with melanoma. Both conserved end residues are part of each CDR3. The order of the fields is V gene, clone size, J gene, D gene, CDR3 DNA, CDR3 protein. A D gene is named only where the DNA matches it firmly. Clone size is not always given. Where it is, it says once, few, many or a class for expanded clones.

TRBV11-3,NA,TRBJ2-2,NA,TGTGCCAGCAGCTTCGCAGGAACCGGGGAGCTGTTTTTT,CASSFAGTGELFF
TRBV5-4,NA,TRBJ1-1,NA,TGTGCCAGCAGCGGCGCCCTACAGGGTGGGGCTTTCTTT,CASSGALQGGAFF
TRBV4-3,NA,TRBJ1-6,TRBD1,TGCGCCAGCAGCCAAGTGGACAGGGGTGCGTCACCCCTCCACTTT,CASSQVDRGASPLHF
TRBV27,NA,TRBJ1-2,TRBD1,TGTGCCAGCAGTCCCCAACCGGGACAGGGGATAAACTATGGCTACACCTTC,CASSPQPGQGINYGYTF
TRBV18,NA,TRBJ2-7,TRBD1,TGTGCCAGCTCACCTCGACCCAGAAGCTGGACAGGGCTTTCCTACGAGCAGTACTTC,CASSPRPRSWTGLSYEQYF
TRBV27,NA,TRBJ2-1,NA,TGTGCCAGCAGTTTAGGGGGGTCCTACAATGAGCAGTTCTTC,CASSLGGSYNEQFF
TRBV27,once,TRBJ1-1,NA,TGTGCCAGCAGTTTAGGGGGGGGCACTGAAGCTTTCTTT,CASSLGGGTEAFF
TRBV7-2,NA,TRBJ2-5,TRBD1,TGTGCCAGCAGCTTAGTATCAGGGGGATCATTGGAGACCCAGTACTTC,CASSLVSGGSLETQYF
TRBV4-3,NA,TRBJ2-3,NA,TGCGCCAGCAGCCCTAGAGCGGGTGGGAGCACAGATACGCAGTATTTT,CASSPRAGGSTDTQYF
TRBV9,NA,TRBJ2-1,TRBD2,TGTGCCAGCAGCGACACTTCTAGCGGGAGACACAATGAGCAGTTCTTC,CASSDTSSGRHNEQFF
TRBV14,once,TRBJ2-7,NA,TGTGCCAGCAGCCAAGAGAACAGGGAGCACGAGCAGTACTTC,CASSQENREHEQYF
TRBV6-5,NA,TRBJ1-3,TRBD1,TGTGCCAGCAGTAGGACAGGGAAAGGAAACACCATATATTTT,CASSRTGKGNTIYF
TRBV28,NA,TRBJ1-2,NA,TGTGCCAGCAGTCGCGCGGGGGGCGCTACCTATGGCTACACCTTC,CASSRAGGATYGYTF
TRBV4-3,NA,TRBJ1-5,TRBD1,TGCGCCAGCAGCCAAGATGGGGACAGCTATCAGCCCCAGCATTTT,CASSQDGDSYQPQHF
TRBV27,NA,TRBJ2-7,NA,TGTGCCAGCAGCCTCCGGGACTCCCCTGGCGCCTACGAGCAGTACTTC,CASSLRDSPGAYEQYF
TRBV4-3,once,TRBJ2-5,TRBD1,TGCGCCAGCAGCCACATGACAGGGGGCGAAGAGACCCAGTACTTC,CASSHMTGGEETQYF
TRBV19,NA,TRBJ1-4,NA,TGTGCCAGTAAATTTCGGGAAAGTGGCGAAAAACTGTTTTTT,CASKFRESGEKLFF
TRBV7-9,NA,TRBJ2-1,NA,TGTGCCAGCAGTGTAGAGAATGAGCAGTTCTTC,CASSVENEQFF
TRBV30,NA,TRBJ2-3,NA,TGTGCCGACAGTGGGCCGCACTTATCCACAGATACGCAGTATTTT,CADSGPHLSTDTQYF
TRBV19,once,TRBJ1-1,NA,TGTGCCAGTAGTATTACGCCGGGATTGAACACTGAAGCTTTCTTT,CASSITPGLNTEAFF
TRBV5-1,NA,TRBJ1-3,TRBD1,TGCGCCAGCAGCCCCTCAGACAGGGGGTACACCATATATTTT,CASSPSDRGYTIYF
TRBV11-3,NA,TRBJ2-1,NA,TGTGCCAGCAGCTTAGTAGGCGGAAACAATGAGCAGTTCTTC,CASSLVGGNNEQFF
TRBV4-3,NA,TRBJ2-5,TRBD2,TGCGCCAGCAGCCCCTGGACTAGCGGGGGTCAAGAGACCCAGTACTTC,CASSPWTSGGQETQYF
TRBV25-1,NA,TRBJ2-3,NA,TGTGCCAGCAGTGAATCGCGAGACACAGATACGCAGTATTTT,CASSESRDTDTQYF
TRBV28,NA,TRBJ1-1,NA,TGTGCCAGCAGTTTATCGAGGAGGGAGAACACTGAAGCTTTCTTT,CASSLSRRENTEAFF
TRBV7-6,NA,TRBJ2-3,TRBD2,TGTGCCAGCAGCTTAGGTCCCAGCGGGGCATTGTATTTT,CASSLGPSGALYF
TRBV18,few,TRBJ2-7,TRBD1,TGTGCCAGCTCACCACCGGGACAGTGGTCCTACGAGCAGTACTTC,CASSPPGQWSYEQYF
TRBV5-6,few,TRBJ2-7,TRBD2,TGTGCCAGCAGCTTGGTCCTAGCGGGGAGGCACGAGCAGTACTTC,CASSLVLAGRHEQYF
TRBV6-1,NA,TRBJ2-7,TRBD2,TGTGCCAGCGGCCCGGGGGGGCCTCGCTACGAGCAGTACTTC,CASGPGGPRYEQYF
TRBV7-9,once,TRBJ2-2,NA,TGTGCCAGCACCATTACCGGGGAGCTGTTTTTT,CASTITGELFF
TRBV7-2,once,TRBJ2-7,TRBD1,TGTGCCAGCAGCTTCGGACAGGGGTACGAGCAGTACTTC,CASSFGQGYEQYF
TRBV18,NA,TRBJ2-2,TRBD1,TGTGCCAGCTCACCGGGACAGGGGAGGACCGGGGAGCTGTTTTTT,CASSPGQGRTGELFF
TRBV5-4,NA,TRBJ2-2,NA,TGTGCCAGCATCCGGACACCCGGCGGGGAGCTGTTTTTT,CASIRTPGGELFF
TRBV5-5,NA,TRBJ2-7,NA,TGTGCCAGCAGCTTTTCTATGAGCCTTGACGAGCAGTACTTC,CASSFSMSLDEQYF
TRBV14,NA,TRBJ2-2,TRBD2,TGTGCCAGCAGCTACTTTCGTAGCGGGGGGTACACCGGGGAGCTGTTTTTT,CASSYFRSGGYTGELFF
TRBV4-3,NA,TRBJ2-3,TRBD2,TGCGCCAGCAGCCGGCAGGGGTTGTCGGGAGGGTCCGTCCCGTACACAGATACGCAGTATTTT,CASSRQGLSGGSVPYTDTQYF
TRBV27,NA,TRBJ2-3,NA,TGTGCCAGCAGACTAACTTCGGCCGGGGATACGCAGTATTTT,CASRLTSAGDTQYF
TRBV5-5,once,TRBJ1-3,NA,TGTGCCAGCAGCTTGGTGCAGGCTTTCGGAAACACCATATATTTT,CASSLVQAFGNTIYF
TRBV5-4,NA,TRBJ1-1,NA,TGTGCCAGCAACCCCTCCCGGGGGGAGGGCACTGAAGCTTTCTTT,CASNPSRGEGTEAFF
TRBV5-1,NA,TRBJ2-3,NA,TGCGCCAGCAGCGGTGCAACGGGCACAGATACGCAGTATTTT,CASSGATGTDTQYF
TRBV11-3,once,TRBJ2-7,TRBD1,TGTGCCAGCAGCTTACAGGGGGTATTTCCCGAGCAGTACTTC,CASSLQGVFPEQYF
TRBV5-4,NA,TRBJ2-7,NA,TGTGCCAGCAGCTCATCCCACGAGCAGTACTTC,CASSSSHEQYF
TRBV7-8,NA,TRBJ2-5,TRBD2,TGTGCCAGCAGCTTAGAACTAGCGGGGGGGGAGACCCAGTACTTC,CASSLELAGGETQYF
TRBV2,NA,TRBJ2-7,NA,TGTGCCAGCAGTGGTTCTAAATCCTACGAGCAGTACTTC,CASSGSKSYEQYF
TRBV7-9,NA,TRBJ2-7,NA,TGTGCCAGCAGCTCCTGGGACACCTCCGCCGAGCAGTACTTC,CASSSWDTSAEQYF
TRBV19,NA,TRBJ2-5,TRBD1,TGTGCCAGTAGTACCGACAGGGAAGAGACCCAGTACTTC,CASSTDREETQYF
TRBV27,NA,TRBJ2-5,TRBD1,TGTGCCAGCAGTTTATCCCCGGGGACAGGGCGGGAGACCCAGTACTTC,CASSLSPGTGRETQYF
TRBV7-8,NA,TRBJ2-7,NA,TGTGCCAGCAGCTTAGCGTCAGGGGTTTCCTACGAGCAGTACTTC,CASSLASGVSYEQYF
TRBV27,NA,TRBJ2-1,TRBD2,TGTGCCAGCAGTTCACCTCGCCTCTTAGCGGGGAGGGGCGGTGAGCAGTTCTTC,CASSSPRLLAGRGGEQFF
TRBV27,few,TRBJ2-1,NA,TGTGCCAGCAGTTTAGCCGAGGGGGTCAATGAGCAGTTCTTC,CASSLAEGVNEQFF
TRBV28,NA,TRBJ2-3,TRBD2,TGTGCCAGCAGTCGACTAGCGGGAGACACAGATACGCAGTATTTT,CASSRLAGDTDTQYF
TRBV28,once,TRBJ2-7,TRBD2,TGTGCCAGCAGTTTGGGCAAGAGACTAGCGGGAGAATACGAGCAGTACTTC,CASSLGKRLAGEYEQYF
TRBV28,NA,TRBJ2-7,NA,TGTGCCAGCAGTTTACCGGGAAGCTCCTACGAGCAGTACTTC,CASSLPGSSYEQYF
TRBV6-5,once,TRBJ2-1,TRBD2,TGTGCCAGCAGTTACTCGTTGACTAGCGGCTACAATGAGCAGTTCTTC,CASSYSLTSGYNEQFF
TRBV2,NA,TRBJ2-5,NA,TGTGCCAGCAGTGAATATGACAGGACGGTCGGAGAGACCCAGTACTTC,CASSEYDRTVGETQYF
TRBV10-1,NA,TRBJ2-5,NA,TGCGCCAGCAGTGGTTCGGGGGAGACCCAAGAGACCCAGTACTTC,CASSGSGETQETQYF
TRBV27,NA,TRBJ1-4,NA,TGTGCCAGCAGTCCCCGGGTGGCCGGGGGAAAACTGTTTTTT,CASSPRVAGGKLFF